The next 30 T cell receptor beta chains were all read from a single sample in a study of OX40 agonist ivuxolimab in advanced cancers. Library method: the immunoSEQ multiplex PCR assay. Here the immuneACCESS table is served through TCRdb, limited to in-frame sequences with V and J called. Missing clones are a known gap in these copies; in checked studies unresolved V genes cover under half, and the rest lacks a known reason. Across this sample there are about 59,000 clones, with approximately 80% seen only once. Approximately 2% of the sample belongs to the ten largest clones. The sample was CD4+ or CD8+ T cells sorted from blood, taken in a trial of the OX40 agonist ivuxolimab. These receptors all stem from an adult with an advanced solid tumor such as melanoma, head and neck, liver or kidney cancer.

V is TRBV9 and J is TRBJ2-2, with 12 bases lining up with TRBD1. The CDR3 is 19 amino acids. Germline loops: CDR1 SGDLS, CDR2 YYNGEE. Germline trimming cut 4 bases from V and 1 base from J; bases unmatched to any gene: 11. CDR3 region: CASSPHPGQGAQNTGELFF. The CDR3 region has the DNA TGTGCCAGCAGCCCCCACCCGGGACAGGGGGCGCAGAACACCGGGGAGCTGTTTTTT.

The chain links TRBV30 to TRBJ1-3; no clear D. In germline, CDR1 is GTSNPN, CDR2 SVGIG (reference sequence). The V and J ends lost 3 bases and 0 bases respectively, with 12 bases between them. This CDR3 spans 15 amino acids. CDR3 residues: CAWSLGQSSGNTIYF. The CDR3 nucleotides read TGTGCCTGGAGCTTAGGGCAGAGCTCTGGAAACACCATATATTTT.

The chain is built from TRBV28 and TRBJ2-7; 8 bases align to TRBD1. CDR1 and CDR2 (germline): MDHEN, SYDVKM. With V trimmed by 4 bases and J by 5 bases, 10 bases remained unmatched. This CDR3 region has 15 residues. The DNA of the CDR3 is TGTGCCAGCAGTTCAACATTCAGGACAGGGAACGAGCAGTACTTC. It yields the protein CASSSTFRTGNEQYF.

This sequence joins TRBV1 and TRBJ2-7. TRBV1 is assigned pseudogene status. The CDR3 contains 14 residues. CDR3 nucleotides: TGCACCAGCAGCCACGGACTTTTGGGGCACGAGCAGTACTTC. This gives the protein CTSSHGLLGHEQYF.

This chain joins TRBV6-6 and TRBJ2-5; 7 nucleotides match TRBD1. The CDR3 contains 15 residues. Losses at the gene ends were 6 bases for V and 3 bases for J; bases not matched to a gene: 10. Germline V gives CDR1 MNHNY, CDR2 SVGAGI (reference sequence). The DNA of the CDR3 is TGTGCCAGCAGGGAGACCTACAGGGGAAAAGAGACCCAGTACTTC. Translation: CASRETYRGKETQYF.

CDR3 amino acids: CASSPGTATYEQYF. The CDR3 DNA follows: TGTGCCAGCAGCCCTGGGACCGCTACCTACGAGCAGTACTTC. This rearrangement joins TRBV7-2 to TRBJ2-7; D might be TRBD1 or TRBD2, each matching 5 bases. Germline values: CDR1 SGHTA, CDR2 FQGNSA. Trimming took off 5 bases at V and 2 bases at J, with 13 bases between the two ends. The CDR3 runs to 14 residues.

CDR3 region: CASTLSTSTDTQYF. DNA of the CDR3: TGTGCCAGCACCCTCTCGACTAGCACAGATACGCAGTATTTT. V usage is TRBV9 and J usage is TRBJ2-3; no clear D. The V and J ends lost 6 bases and 0 bases respectively, with 11 bases between them. The V gene's germline CDR1 is SGDLS and CDR2 YYNGEE. The CDR3 consists of 14 residues.

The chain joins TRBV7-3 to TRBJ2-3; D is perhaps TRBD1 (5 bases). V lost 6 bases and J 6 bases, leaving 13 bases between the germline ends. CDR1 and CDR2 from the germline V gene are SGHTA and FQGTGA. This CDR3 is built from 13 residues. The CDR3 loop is CASSYQGADTQYF. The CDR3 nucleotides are TGTGCCAGCAGTTACCAGGGTGCGGATACGCAGTATTTT.

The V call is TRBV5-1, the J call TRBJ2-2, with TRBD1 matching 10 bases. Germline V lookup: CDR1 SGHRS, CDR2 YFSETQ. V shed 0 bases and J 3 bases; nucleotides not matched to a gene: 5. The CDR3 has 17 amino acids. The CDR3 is CASSLGSTGGDTGELFF. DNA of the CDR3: TGCGCCAGCAGCTTGGGCTCGACAGGGGGCGACACCGGGGAGCTGTTTTTT.

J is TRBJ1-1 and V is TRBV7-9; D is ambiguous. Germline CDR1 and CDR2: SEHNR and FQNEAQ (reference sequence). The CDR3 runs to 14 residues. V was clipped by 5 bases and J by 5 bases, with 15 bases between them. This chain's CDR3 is CASSLDPPGTEAFF. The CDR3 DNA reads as TGTGCCAGCAGCCTCGACCCCCCGGGTACTGAAGCTTTCTTT.

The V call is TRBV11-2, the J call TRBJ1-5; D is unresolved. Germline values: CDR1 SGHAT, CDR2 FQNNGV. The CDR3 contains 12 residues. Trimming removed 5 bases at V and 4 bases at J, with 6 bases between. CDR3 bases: TGTGCCAGCAGCAAAAGTAATCAGCCCCAGCATTTT. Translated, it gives CASSKSNQPQHF.

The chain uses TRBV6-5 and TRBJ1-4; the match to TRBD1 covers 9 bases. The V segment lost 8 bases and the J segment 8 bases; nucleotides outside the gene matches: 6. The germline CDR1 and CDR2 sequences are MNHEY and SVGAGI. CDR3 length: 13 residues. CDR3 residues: CASRDRVGEKLFF. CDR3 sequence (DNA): TGTGCCAGCCGGGACAGGGTTGGCGAAAAACTGTTTTTT.

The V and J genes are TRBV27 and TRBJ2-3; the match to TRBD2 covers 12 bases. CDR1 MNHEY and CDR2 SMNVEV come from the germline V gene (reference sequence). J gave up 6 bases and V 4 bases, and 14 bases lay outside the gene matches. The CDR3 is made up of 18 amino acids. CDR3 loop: CASSSSLRLAGVDDTQYF. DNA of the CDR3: TGTGCCAGCAGTTCTAGCCTTCGACTAGCGGGAGTGGATGATACGCAGTATTTT.

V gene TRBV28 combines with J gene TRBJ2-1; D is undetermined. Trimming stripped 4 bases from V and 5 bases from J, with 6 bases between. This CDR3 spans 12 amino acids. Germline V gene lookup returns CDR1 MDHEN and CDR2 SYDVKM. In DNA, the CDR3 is TGTGCCAGCAGTTGGTGGCACAATGAGCAGTTCTTC. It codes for CASSWWHNEQFF.

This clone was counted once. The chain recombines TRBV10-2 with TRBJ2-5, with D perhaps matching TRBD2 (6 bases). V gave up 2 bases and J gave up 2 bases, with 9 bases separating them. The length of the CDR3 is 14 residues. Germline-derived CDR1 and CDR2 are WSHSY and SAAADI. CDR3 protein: CASSEQGLQETQYF. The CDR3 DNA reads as TGCGCCAGCAGTGAGCAGGGACTTCAAGAGACCCAGTACTTC.

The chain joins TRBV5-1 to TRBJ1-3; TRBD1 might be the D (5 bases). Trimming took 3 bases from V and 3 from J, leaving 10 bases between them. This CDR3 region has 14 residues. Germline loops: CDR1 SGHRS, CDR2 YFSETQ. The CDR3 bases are TGCGCCAGCAGCTCCCTGGGGGGTGGAAACACCATATATTTT. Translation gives CASSSLGGGNTIYF.

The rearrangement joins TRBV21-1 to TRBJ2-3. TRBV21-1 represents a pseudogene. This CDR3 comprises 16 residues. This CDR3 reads CASSKAGGRGTDTQYF. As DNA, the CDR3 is TGTGCCAGCAGCAAAGCGGGGGGCCGTGGCACAGATACGCAGTATTTT.

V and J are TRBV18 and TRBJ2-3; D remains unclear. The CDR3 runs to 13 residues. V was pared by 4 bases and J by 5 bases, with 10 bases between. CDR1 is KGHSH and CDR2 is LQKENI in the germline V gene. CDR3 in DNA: TGTGCCAGCTCACTTCTGTTGGGAGATACGCAGTATTTT. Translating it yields CASSLLLGDTQYF.

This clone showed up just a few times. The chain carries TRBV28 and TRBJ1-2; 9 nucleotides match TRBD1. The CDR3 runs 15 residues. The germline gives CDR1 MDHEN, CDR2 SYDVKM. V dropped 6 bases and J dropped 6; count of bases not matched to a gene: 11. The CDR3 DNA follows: TGTGCCAGCAGCCGACCGGGGACAGGGCATAATGGCTACACCTTC. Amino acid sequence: CASSRPGTGHNGYTF.

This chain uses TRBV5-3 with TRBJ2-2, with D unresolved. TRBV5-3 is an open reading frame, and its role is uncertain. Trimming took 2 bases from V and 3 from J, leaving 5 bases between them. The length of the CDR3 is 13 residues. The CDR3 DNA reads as TGTGCCAGAAGCTTCGCAGACACCGGGGAGCTGTTTTTT. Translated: CARSFADTGELFF.

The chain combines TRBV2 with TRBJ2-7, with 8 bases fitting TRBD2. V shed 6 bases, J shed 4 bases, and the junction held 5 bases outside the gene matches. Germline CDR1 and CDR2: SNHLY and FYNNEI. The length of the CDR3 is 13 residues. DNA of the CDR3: TGTGCCAGCAGGGAACGGGAGGGTTACGAGCAGTACTTC. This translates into CASREREGYEQYF.

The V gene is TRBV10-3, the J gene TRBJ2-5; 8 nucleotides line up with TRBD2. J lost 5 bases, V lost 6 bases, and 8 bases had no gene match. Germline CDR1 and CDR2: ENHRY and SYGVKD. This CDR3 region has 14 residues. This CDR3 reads CAIRKGLGGETQYF. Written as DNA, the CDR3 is TGTGCCATCAGGAAGGGACTAGGTGGGGAGACCCAGTACTTC.

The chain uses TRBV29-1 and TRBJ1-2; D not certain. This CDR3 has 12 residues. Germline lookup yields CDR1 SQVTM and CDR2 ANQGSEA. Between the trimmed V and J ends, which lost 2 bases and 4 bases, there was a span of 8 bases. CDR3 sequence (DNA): TGCAGCGTTGAACGAGAGCCCTATGGCTACACCTTC. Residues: CSVEREPYGYTF.

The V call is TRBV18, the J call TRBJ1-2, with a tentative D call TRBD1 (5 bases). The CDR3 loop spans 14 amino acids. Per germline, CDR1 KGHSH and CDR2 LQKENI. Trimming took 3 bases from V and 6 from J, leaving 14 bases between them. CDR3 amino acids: CASSPGRGEHGYTF. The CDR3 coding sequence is TGTGCCAGCTCACCGGGACGGGGGGAACATGGCTACACCTTC.

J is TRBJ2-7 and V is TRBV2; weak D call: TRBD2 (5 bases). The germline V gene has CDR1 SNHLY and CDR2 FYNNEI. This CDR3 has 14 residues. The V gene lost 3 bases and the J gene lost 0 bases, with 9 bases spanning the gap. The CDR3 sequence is CASSERVLSYEQYF. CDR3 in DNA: TGTGCCAGCAGTGAGAGGGTTCTCTCCTACGAGCAGTACTTC.

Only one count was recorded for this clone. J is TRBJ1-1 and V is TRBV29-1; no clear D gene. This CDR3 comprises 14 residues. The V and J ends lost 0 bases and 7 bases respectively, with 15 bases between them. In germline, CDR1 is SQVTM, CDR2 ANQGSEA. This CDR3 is CSVEESRETFEAFF. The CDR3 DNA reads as TGCAGCGTTGAAGAATCCCGGGAGACCTTTGAAGCTTTCTTT. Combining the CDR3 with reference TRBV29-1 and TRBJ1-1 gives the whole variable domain SAVISQKPSRDICQRGTSLTIQCQVDSQVTMMFWYRQQPGQSLTLIATANQGSEATYESGFVIDKFPISRPNLTFSTLTVSNMSPEDSSIYLCSVEESRETFEAFFGQGTRLTVV.

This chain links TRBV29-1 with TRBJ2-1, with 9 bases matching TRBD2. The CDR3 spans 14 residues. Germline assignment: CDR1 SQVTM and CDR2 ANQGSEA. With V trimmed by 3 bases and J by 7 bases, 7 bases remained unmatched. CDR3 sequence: CSVERGAGGNEQFF. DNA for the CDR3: TGCAGCGTTGAGAGGGGAGCGGGAGGTAATGAGCAGTTCTTC.

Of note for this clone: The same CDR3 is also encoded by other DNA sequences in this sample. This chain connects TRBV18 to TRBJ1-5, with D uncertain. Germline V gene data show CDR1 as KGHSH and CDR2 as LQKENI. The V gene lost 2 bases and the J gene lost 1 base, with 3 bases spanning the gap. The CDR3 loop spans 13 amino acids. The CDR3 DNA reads TGTGCCAGCTCACCAGGCAGCAATCAGCCCCAGCATTTT. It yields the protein CASSPGSNQPQHF.

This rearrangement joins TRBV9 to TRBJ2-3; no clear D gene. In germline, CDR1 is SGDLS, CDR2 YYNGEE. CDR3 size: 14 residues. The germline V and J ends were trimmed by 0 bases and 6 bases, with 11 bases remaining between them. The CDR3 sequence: CASSVGSRPDTQYF. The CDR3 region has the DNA TGTGCCAGCAGCGTAGGGTCCCGGCCCGATACGCAGTATTTT.

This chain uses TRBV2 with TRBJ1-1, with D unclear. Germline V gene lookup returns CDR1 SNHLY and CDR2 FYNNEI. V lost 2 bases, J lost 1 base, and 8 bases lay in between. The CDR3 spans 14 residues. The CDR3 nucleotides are TGTGCCAGCAGTGAAAGGCGGTGGAACACTGAAGCTTTCTTT. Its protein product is CASSERRWNTEAFF.